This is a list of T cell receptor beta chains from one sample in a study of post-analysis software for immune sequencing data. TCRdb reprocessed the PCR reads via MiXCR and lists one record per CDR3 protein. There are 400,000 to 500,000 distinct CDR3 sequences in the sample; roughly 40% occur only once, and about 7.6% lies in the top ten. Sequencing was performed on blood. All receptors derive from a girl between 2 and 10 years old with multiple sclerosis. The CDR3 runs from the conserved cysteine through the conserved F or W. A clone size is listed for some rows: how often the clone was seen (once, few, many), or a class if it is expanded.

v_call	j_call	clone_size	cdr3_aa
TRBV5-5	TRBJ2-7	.	CASSLGGVVEIQYF
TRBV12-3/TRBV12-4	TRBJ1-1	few	CASSFSMNTEAFF
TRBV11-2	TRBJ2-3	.	CASSLVGFLTDTQYF
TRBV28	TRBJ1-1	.	CASGKQGRMNTEAFF
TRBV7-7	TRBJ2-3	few	CASSPALAPDTQYF
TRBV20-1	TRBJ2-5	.	CSAGNRGGREETQYF
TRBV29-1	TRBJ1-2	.	CSVADIYGYTF
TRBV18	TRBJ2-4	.	CASSPPGTGGSKNIQYF
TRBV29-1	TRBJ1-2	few	CSVEETQFLYGYTF
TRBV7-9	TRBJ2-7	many	CASSFSGLSSYEQYF
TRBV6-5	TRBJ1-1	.	CASSYSGYGTNTEAFF
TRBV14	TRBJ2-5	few	CASSQSHQGSQETQYF
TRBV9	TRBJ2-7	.	CASSVAGTRTYEQYF
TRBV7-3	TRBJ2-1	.	CASSSLAGGRYNEQFF
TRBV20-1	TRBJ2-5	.	CSARRAYNRTQYF
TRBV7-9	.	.	CASSLDDRAEQYF
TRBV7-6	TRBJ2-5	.	CASSTYQETQYF
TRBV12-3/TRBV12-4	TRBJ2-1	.	CASSFFRAKPKWQFF
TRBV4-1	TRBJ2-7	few	CASSQDPGTTYEQYF
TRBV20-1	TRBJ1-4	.	CSATQIRRGLANEKLFF
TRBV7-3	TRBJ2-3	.	CASSLFGGGTDTQYF
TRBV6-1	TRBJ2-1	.	CASSLEPGGNEQFF
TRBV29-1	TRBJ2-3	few	CSVEPYRASTDTQYF
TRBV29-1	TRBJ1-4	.	CSVSNLPTNEKLFF
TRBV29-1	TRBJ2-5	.	CSVDRTSQETQYF
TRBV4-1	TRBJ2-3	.	CASSRYYLSSNTDTQYF
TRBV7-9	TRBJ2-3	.	CASRPGFRFTDTQYF
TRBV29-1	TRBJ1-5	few	CSVEYSQPQHF
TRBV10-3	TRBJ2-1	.	CAISEDNEQFF
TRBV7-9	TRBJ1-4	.	CASSFNGGSHEKLFF
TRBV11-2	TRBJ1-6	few	CASSLTGSSPLHF
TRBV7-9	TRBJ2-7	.	CASSLRIGTALYEQYF
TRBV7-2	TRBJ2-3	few	CASSFKPQLWYF
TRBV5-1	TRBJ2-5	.	CASRPSGLDWETRYF
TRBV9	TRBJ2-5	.	CASSIGTGGAQYF
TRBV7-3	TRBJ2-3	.	CASSRSGAGARRDTQYF
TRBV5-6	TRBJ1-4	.	CASSFLLTGGLEKLFF
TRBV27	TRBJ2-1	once	CASSMLAGGGNEQFF
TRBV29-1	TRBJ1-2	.	CSVGCHRDYGYTF
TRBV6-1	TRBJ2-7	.	CASSEEGQVNYEQYF
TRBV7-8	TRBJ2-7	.	CASSLALRGTYEQYF
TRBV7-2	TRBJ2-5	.	CASSSSTQAGGQTQYF
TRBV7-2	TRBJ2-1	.	CASSPAGGGRSNEQFF
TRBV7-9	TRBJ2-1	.	CASSPQGAAYNEQFF
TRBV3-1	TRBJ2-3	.	CASSQAWVAGDQDTQYF
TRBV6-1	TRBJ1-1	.	CASSEGVVRNTEAFF
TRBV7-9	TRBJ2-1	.	CASSRTPQISNEQFF
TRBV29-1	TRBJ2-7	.	CSVVQAYEQYF
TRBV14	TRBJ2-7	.	CASSQDFTGFYEQYF
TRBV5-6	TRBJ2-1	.	CASSFVLASENEQFF
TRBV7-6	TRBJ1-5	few	CASSMRPIGTVNQPQHF
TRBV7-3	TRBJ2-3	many	CASSLGTGLDTQYF
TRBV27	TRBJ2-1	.	CASKGLAGVHNEQFF
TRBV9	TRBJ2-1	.	CASSLRTSGGWNEQFF
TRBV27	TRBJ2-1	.	CASSFSGGTTYNEQFF